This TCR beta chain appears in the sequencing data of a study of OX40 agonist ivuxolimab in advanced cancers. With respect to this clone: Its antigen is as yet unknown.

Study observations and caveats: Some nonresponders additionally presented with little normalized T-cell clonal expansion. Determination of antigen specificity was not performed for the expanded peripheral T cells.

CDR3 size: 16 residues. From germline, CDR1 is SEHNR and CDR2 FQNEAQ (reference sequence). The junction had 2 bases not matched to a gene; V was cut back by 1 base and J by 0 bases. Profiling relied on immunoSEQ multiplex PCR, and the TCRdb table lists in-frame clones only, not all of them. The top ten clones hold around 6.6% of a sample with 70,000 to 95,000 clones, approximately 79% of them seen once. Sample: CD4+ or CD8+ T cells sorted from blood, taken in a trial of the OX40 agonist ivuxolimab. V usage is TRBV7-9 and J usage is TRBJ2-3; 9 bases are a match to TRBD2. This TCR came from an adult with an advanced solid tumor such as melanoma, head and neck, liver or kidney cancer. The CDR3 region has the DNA TGTGCCAGCAGCTTAGGACTAGCGGTGAGCACAGATACGCAGTATTTT. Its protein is CASSLGLAVSTDTQYF. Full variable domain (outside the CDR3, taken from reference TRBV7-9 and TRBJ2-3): DTGVSQNPRHKITKRGQNVTFRCDPISEHNRLYWYRQTLGQGPEFLTYFQNEAQLEKSRLLSDRFSAERPKGSFSTLEIQRTEQGDSAMYLCASSLGLAVSTDTQYFGPGTRLTVL.